The clone carrying this TCR delta chain is labeled as medium-sized (0.01 to 0.1%). TCRdb called clones anew from the reads with CATT. The sample yields over 6,500 delta-chain clones, more than 2% seen once. This record comes from a study of gamma-delta chains in newborns, infants, children. Study in general: Microbial exposure reportedly drives polyclonal innate γδ T cell expansion after birth.

The sequencing sample was made of blood. This sequence originates from a child who was a newborn, infant or young child, either healthy, febrile or measles-vaccinated (not recorded which).

CDR3 bases: TGTGCCTGTGACACCCGACTGGGGGATACGCAGAGAAAACTCATCTTT. Protein sequence: CACDTRLGDTQRKLIF. The chain is built from TRDV2 and TRDJ1, with TRDD3 matching 13 bases. This CDR3 comprises 16 residues. Germline CDR1 GEAIGNYY, CDR2 EKD. J was trimmed by 8 bases and V by 0 bases; bases with no gene match: 8.